This T cell receptor (beta chain) was profiled in a study of cytomegalovirus exposure and HLA in healthy donors. Across the study: An earlier analysis found 120 million or so unique TCR beta sequences from about 190 million T cells. Study-wide findings and caveats: Presence/absence results assume similar sequencing depth per donor, which may not hold. Researchers reported from a later analysis that most CMV-associated TCR beta chains appeared HLA-restricted.

The PCR made use of 60 Vbeta and 13 Jbeta primers. Here immunoSEQ multiplex PCR was the method, and the copy in TCRdb shows in-frame clones only, minus some. The sample includes roughly 200,000 clones, 80% to 90% seen only once; the top ten take 2.9%. Unrecorded immune exposures were likely, despite nominal health at sampling. A word on this clone: Its antigen is unidentified.

Trimming removed 4 bases from V and 1 base from J, with 8 bases in between. From germline, CDR1 is SGHNT and CDR2 YYREEE (reference sequence). This CDR3 is 13 amino acids long. The sequence came from a man aged 25 to 40 in good health and CMV-seronegative. Specimen: PBMCs. The gene calls are TRBV5-4 and TRBJ1-1; D unclear. Here the CDR3 reads CASSIGRNTEAFF. The CDR3 DNA is TGTGCCAGCAGCATTGGTAGGAACACTGAAGCTTTCTTT.